The next 17 T cell receptor beta chains were all read from a single sample in a study of early stage breast cancer tumors. Repertoires were generated with immunoSEQ multiplex PCR, while TCRdb's copy carries only in-frame clones and drops some. The data contain tens of thousands of clones, 55% to 75% of them singletons. The sequenced sample consisted of blood. Receptors were obtained from a person aged 45-60 years with breast cancer.

This clone occurred once. V is TRBV18 and J is TRBJ2-5, with D hard to call. The CDR3 consists of 16 residues. Trimming removed 0 bases at V and 5 bases at J, with 16 bases between. Germline lookup yields CDR1 KGHSH and CDR2 LQKENI. Written as DNA, the CDR3 is TGTGCCAGCTCACCACCTCCGACTGACGGCTTGGAGACCCAGTACTTC. As protein: CASSPPPTDGLETQYF.

The chain carries TRBV5-6 and TRBJ1-5; D remains ambiguous. The CDR3 is 13 residues long. Per the germline V gene, CDR1 is SGHDT and CDR2 is YYEEEE. V lost 0 bases, J lost 7 bases, and 8 bases lay in between. The CDR3 DNA follows: TGTGCCAGCAGCTTGGGCCTGAGCCAGCCCCAGCATTTT. It codes for CASSLGLSQPQHF.

This clone was observed a single time. V gene TRBV5-1 combines with J gene TRBJ1-5; maybe TRBD1 (5 bases). V lost 4 bases and J lost 8, with 13 bases in between. This CDR3 comprises 13 residues. Germline CDR1 and CDR2: SGHRS and YFSETQ. CDR3 nucleotides: TGCGCCAGCAGCCTTATTCCGGGGGAGCCCCAGCATTTT. This sequence encodes CASSLIPGEPQHF.

The genes are TRBV10-3 and TRBJ2-3; D perhaps matches TRBD2 (7 bases). The V gene's germline CDR1 is ENHRY and CDR2 SYGVKD. There are 15 residues in the CDR3. The ends were cut back, 7 bases at V and 4 bases at J, with 18 bases in the middle. The CDR3 DNA sequence: TGTGCCATCAAGGTCGGGGGGCGGCCGGCAGATACGCAGTATTTT. This translates into CAIKVGGRPADTQYF.

This chain links TRBV7-6 with TRBJ2-2; 8 nucleotides align to TRBD1. With 5 bases clipped from V and 5 bases from J, the junction kept 16 bases outside the gene matches. The V gene's germline CDR1 is SGHVS and CDR2 FNYEAQ. This CDR3 region has 18 residues. CDR3 region: CASSRPPQGEVITGELFF. In nucleotides, the CDR3 is TGTGCCAGCAGCCGACCACCACAGGGGGAGGTGATTACCGGGGAGCTGTTTTTT.

The chain combines TRBV6-5 with TRBJ2-5; D uncertain. The CDR3 covers 11 residues. Deletions cut 2 bases from V and 5 bases from J, with 3 bases between. Germline V gene data show CDR1 as MNHEY and CDR2 as SVGAGI. CDR3 region: CASSYRETQYF. CDR3 DNA: TGTGCCAGCAGTTACCGGGAGACCCAGTACTTC.

The CDR3 loop is CASSLAPGGYSPLHF. CDR3 DNA: TGTGCCAGCAGCTTAGCGCCGGGGGGTTATTCACCCCTCCACTTT. The rearrangement uses TRBV7-2 and TRBJ1-6; tentatively, D is TRBD1 (5 bases). This CDR3 contains 15 residues. Deletions cut 0 bases from V and 8 bases from J, with 11 bases between. Germline CDR1 is SGHTA and CDR2 is FQGNSA.

The chain combines TRBV9 with TRBJ1-5, with D uncertain. With 0 bases removed from V and 0 bases from J, the gap between germline ends came to 7 bases. Germline lookup yields CDR1 SGDLS and CDR2 YYNGEE. The CDR3 runs 15 residues. CDR3 protein: CASSVEEYSNQPQHF. CDR3 coding DNA: TGTGCCAGCAGCGTAGAGGAGTATAGCAATCAGCCCCAGCATTTT.

This sequence joins TRBV2 and TRBJ1-2; 8 bases align to TRBD1. Germline loops: CDR1 SNHLY, CDR2 FYNNEI. V trimming: 3 bases; J trimming: 8 bases; junction bases outside the gene matches: 8. The CDR3 extends over 14 amino acids. The CDR3 DNA follows: TGTGCCAGCAGTGAGACAGGGGCCCGGGGAGGCTACACCTTC. It translates to CASSETGARGGYTF.

CDR3 residues: CASSSGSSTDTQYF. CDR3 nucleotides: TGTGCCAGTAGTAGCGGCAGCAGTACAGATACGCAGTATTTT. This rearrangement joins TRBV19 to TRBJ2-3; D is uncertain. The CDR3 is 14 residues long. Per germline, CDR1 LNHDA and CDR2 SQIVND (reference sequence). Trimming pared 4 bases from V and 3 bases from J, leaving 11 bases between.

The rearrangement joins TRBV29-1 to TRBJ2-1; TRBD2 agrees at 12 bases. Per the germline V gene, CDR1 is SQVTM and CDR2 is ANQGSEA. CDR3 length: 15 amino acids. V lost 3 bases and J lost 8; bases outside the gene matches: 8. This CDR3 is CSVDSTSGSYDEQFF. As DNA, the CDR3 is TGCAGCGTTGACTCGACTAGCGGGAGTTATGATGAGCAGTTCTTC.

CDR3 sequence reads: CASSKRDNPMSNSPLHF. CDR3 bases: TGTGCCAGCAGTAAAAGGGACAACCCGATGAGTAATTCACCCCTCCACTTT. V gene TRBV2 combines with J gene TRBJ1-6, with D possibly TRBD1 on 6 matching bases. The V end lost 5 bases, the J end lost 6 bases, and 20 bases lay between the germline ends. CDR3 length: 17 amino acids. The V gene's germline CDR1 is SNHLY and CDR2 FYNNEI.

This clone was picked up one time. The J gene is TRBJ2-2, the V gene TRBV6-1; 10 nucleotides align to TRBD2. CDR3 size: 15 residues. V lost 6 bases, J lost 7 bases, and 8 bases stayed unmatched. Per germline, CDR1 MNHNS and CDR2 SASEGT. For the CDR3, the DNA is TGTGCCAGCAGCCCGTCTAGCGGGGGTAGCGGGGAGCTGTTTTTT. Translation: CASSPSSGGSGELFF.

This chain joins TRBV7-2 and TRBJ1-5; 8 bases agree with TRBD1. Losses at the gene ends were 4 bases for V and 1 base for J; bases not matched to a gene: 3. This CDR3 contains 15 residues. Germline V lookup: CDR1 SGHTA, CDR2 FQGNSA. The CDR3 is CASSSQGASNQPQHF. Here the CDR3 DNA reads TGTGCCAGCAGCTCCCAGGGGGCCAGCAATCAGCCCCAGCATTTT. The variable domain in full, completed from reference TRBV7-2 and TRBJ1-5, reads GAGVSQSPSNKVTEKGKDVELRCDPISGHTALYWYRQSLGQGLEFLIYFQGNSAPDKSGLPSDRFSAERTGGSVSTLTIQRTQQEDSAVYLCASSSQGASNQPQHFGDGTRLSIL.

This clone was detected a few times. V gene TRBV9 combines with J gene TRBJ1-5; D might be TRBD1 (5 bases). Germline V CDR1 and CDR2: SGDLS, YYNGEE. The length of the CDR3 is 12 residues. V lost 8 bases, J lost 7 bases, and 13 bases lay in between. In DNA, the CDR3 is TGTGCCAGGCCCCAGGGTCGACAGCCCCAGCATTTT. This encodes CARPQGRQPQHF.

The chain couples TRBV7-6 to TRBJ1-1; D might be TRBD1 (6 bases). Trimming cost V 5 bases and J 4 bases, with 11 bases left between them. The CDR3 spans 13 residues. Looked up from germline, CDR1 is SGHVS and CDR2 is FNYEAQ. CDR3 amino acids: CASSPGEGTEAFF. The CDR3 DNA reads TGTGCCAGCAGCCCAGGGGAGGGCACTGAAGCTTTCTTT. Using reference TRBV7-6 and TRBJ1-1 for the parts outside the CDR3, the full variable domain is GAGVSQSPRYKVTKRGQDVALRCDPISGHVSLYWYRQALGQGPEFLTYFNYEAQQDKSGLPNDRFSAERPEGSISTLTIQRTEQRDSAMYRCASSPGEGTEAFFGQGTRLTVV.

This clone was counted only a few times. V gene TRBV5-4 combines with J gene TRBJ1-1; D might be TRBD1 (6 bases). V was pared by 2 bases and J by 0 bases, with 8 bases between. From germline, CDR1 is SGHNT and CDR2 YYREEE (reference sequence). CDR3 length: 14 residues. The DNA for the CDR3 is TGTGCCAGCAGCTTTCAGGGGATGAACACTGAAGCTTTCTTT. Translated, it gives CASSFQGMNTEAFF.